The 20 T cell receptor beta chains below were found in one sample sequenced in a study of shared clonotypes between healthy human individuals. Here immunoSEQ multiplex PCR was the method, and the copy in TCRdb shows in-frame clones only, minus some. Of some 2.3 million clones detected, 85% to 95% appear once; the ten largest clones hold approximately 0.4%. Sequencing was done on a sample of naive CD4+ T cells from PBMCs. Subset noted: CD45RA+ positively selected. The source is a man aged 18 to 30 in good health. Some clones in this sample may be carry-over from other donors' samples.

This clone was recorded once. The chain carries TRBV5-4 and TRBJ1-1; D gene ambiguous. Germline CDR1 reads SGHNT; CDR2 reads YYREEE (reference sequence). With 4 bases removed from V and 5 bases from J, the gap between germline ends came to 15 bases. This CDR3 is 14 amino acids long. In DNA, the CDR3 is TGTGCCAGCAGCCCAATGGAGGGTCAAACTGAAGCTTTCTTT. It yields the protein CASSPMEGQTEAFF.

The chain carries TRBV5-1 and TRBJ1-3, with 7 bases identical to TRBD1. Germline V gene lookup returns CDR1 SGHRS and CDR2 YFSETQ. V dropped 4 bases and J dropped 4; count of bases not matched to a gene: 11. The CDR3 runs to 16 residues. CDR3 DNA: TGCGCCAGCAGCCCCCGGTCAGGGGGGAGAGGAAACACCATATATTTT. Translation gives CASSPRSGGRGNTIYF.

This chain connects TRBV20-1 to TRBJ2-3; weak D call: TRBD2 (5 bases). The germline V gene encodes CDR1 DFQATT and CDR2 SNEGSKA (reference sequence). V lost 1 base and J 10 bases, leaving 9 bases between the germline ends. This CDR3 has 11 residues. CDR3 sequence: CSARGTRAQYF. The CDR3 coding sequence is TGCAGTGCTAGAGGAACTAGGGCGCAGTATTTT.

This chain connects TRBV7-3 to TRBJ2-3; 14 nucleotides line up with TRBD2. CDR1 is SGHTA, CDR2 FQGTGA, per germline. CDR3 size: 16 residues. V shed 5 bases and J 5 bases; nucleotides not matched to a gene: 6. The CDR3 loop is CASSLGTSGRLDTQYF. The CDR3 bases are TGTGCCAGCAGCCTCGGGACTAGCGGGAGATTAGATACGCAGTATTTT.

The chain joins TRBV28 to TRBJ1-2, with unresolved D. The germline V and J ends were trimmed by 5 bases and 5 bases, with 9 bases remaining between them. The germline gives CDR1 MDHEN, CDR2 SYDVKM. This CDR3 has 12 amino acids. The CDR3 region is CASSTRGYGYTF. The CDR3 DNA reads as TGTGCCAGCAGTACCCGGGGTTATGGCTACACCTTC.

This sequence joins TRBV4-1 and TRBJ2-7, with D possibly matching TRBD2 (5 bases). The CDR3 length is 16 residues. The V end lost 1 base, the J end lost 7 bases, and 20 bases lay between the germline ends. Germline V CDR1 and CDR2: MGHRA, YSYEKL. The CDR3, as DNA: TGCGCCAGCAGCCAAGTAACGAGGGAAAATGTGTGGGAGCAGTACTTC. Amino acids: CASSQVTRENVWEQYF.

On this clone: The same CDR3 also results from other DNA sequences found in this sample. The J gene is TRBJ2-7, the V gene TRBV14; D is unclear. Germline assignment: CDR1 SGHDN and CDR2 FVKESK. CDR3 length equals 11 residues. With 3 bases removed from V and 1 base from J, the gap between germline ends came to 1 base. The CDR3 DNA reads as TGTGCCAGCAGCCATTCCTACGAGCAGTACTTC. Translation gives CASSHSYEQYF.

A word on this clone: The germline gene is not matched at one end of the junction; a read error may be the cause. The gene calls are TRBV5-1 and TRBJ2-5; 7 nucleotides match TRBD2. The CDR3 runs 16 residues. The germline V gene has CDR1 SGHRS and CDR2 YFSETQ. CDR3 residues: CASSLAGREPQQTQYF. Written as DNA, the CDR3 is TGCGCCAGCAGCTTGGCCGGGCGGGAGCCCCAACAGACCCAGTACTTC. Variable domain in full (rest from reference TRBV5-1 and TRBJ2-5): KAGVTQTPRYLIKTRGQQVTLSCSPISGHRSVSWYQQTPGQGLQFLFEYFSETQRNKGNFPGRFSGRQFSNSRSEMNVSTLELGDSALYLCASSLAGREPQQTQYFGPGTRLLVL.

V usage is TRBV5-1 and J usage is TRBJ2-7; D gene unclear. V lost 0 bases to trimming and J lost 6 bases, with 7 bases between them. Germline lookup yields CDR1 SGHRS and CDR2 YFSETQ. The CDR3 runs to 12 residues. CDR3 coding DNA: TGCGCCAGCAGCTTGGACGGAAGCGAGCAGTACTTC. Amino acids: CASSLDGSEQYF.

This chain links TRBV5-1 with TRBJ2-1, with D possibly called TRBD1 or TRBD2 (5 bases each). Germline values: CDR1 SGHRS, CDR2 YFSETQ. The CDR3 runs 17 residues. The V and J ends lost 1 base and 4 bases respectively, with 18 bases between them. The DNA of the CDR3 is TGCGCCAGCAGCTTGTGGTCCGTGACTGGGGGATACAATGAGCAGTTCTTC. Its translation is CASSLWSVTGGYNEQFF.

The chain carries TRBV6-1 and TRBJ1-1, with TRBD1 as a possible D gene (6 bases). Trimming cost V 0 bases and J 9 bases, with 14 bases left between them. Per the germline V gene, CDR1 is MNHNS and CDR2 is SASEGT. The CDR3 sequence is 14 residues long. The CDR3 DNA reads as TGTGCCAGCAGTGAAGCGACAGGAAGGACACAAGCTTTCTTT. Encoded protein: CASSEATGRTQAFF.

The chain recombines TRBV10-3 with TRBJ2-3; 14 positions agree with TRBD2. The junction had 2 bases not matched to a gene; V was cut back by 7 bases and J by 2 bases. CDR1 is ENHRY, CDR2 SYGVKD, per germline. This CDR3 region has 15 residues. CDR3 region: CAIKGLAGDTDTQYF. The CDR3 DNA reads TGTGCCATCAAGGGACTAGCGGGAGACACAGATACGCAGTATTTT.

The chain has TRBV7-2 and TRBJ2-1; no firm D call. V lost 5 bases to trimming and J lost 6 bases, with 11 bases between them. The CDR3 is made up of 13 amino acids. Germline CDR1 SGHTA, CDR2 FQGNSA. This chain's CDR3 is CASSRTLVNEQFF. The CDR3 nucleotides read TGTGCCAGCAGCCGGACCCTCGTCAATGAGCAGTTCTTC.

The chain joins TRBV28 to TRBJ1-4; 7 bases align to TRBD1. The length of the CDR3 is 14 residues. In germline, CDR1 is MDHEN, CDR2 SYDVKM. V trimming: 6 bases; J trimming: 4 bases; junction bases outside the gene matches: 5. This CDR3 is CASREGQNNEKLFF. As DNA, the CDR3 is TGTGCCAGCAGGGAGGGACAGAATAATGAAAAACTGTTTTTT.

This chain connects TRBV28 to TRBJ2-1, with D possibly matching TRBD1 (5 bases). CDR3 length equals 15 residues. Trimming shortened V by 3 bases and J by 5 bases, and 14 bases separated the two germline ends. The germline V gene encodes CDR1 MDHEN and CDR2 SYDVKM. In DNA form, the CDR3 reads TGTGCCAGCAGTTTTGGGCCAGGGCCTCACAATGAGCAGTTCTTC. It encodes CASSFGPGPHNEQFF.

DNA of the CDR3: TGCGCCAGCAGCCAATACCGCGCGGGAGACCAGAATACGCAGTATTTT. Translation gives CASSQYRAGDQNTQYF. This rearrangement joins TRBV4-3 to TRBJ2-3, with 7 bases fitting TRBD2. Germline-derived CDR1 and CDR2 are LGHNA and YSLEER. V dropped 2 bases and J dropped 7; count of bases not matched to a gene: 12. This CDR3 is 16 amino acids long.

This chain connects TRBV10-3 to TRBJ2-1; 11 nucleotides align to TRBD2. Germline CDR1 reads ENHRY; CDR2 reads SYGVKD. The J segment lost 8 bases and the V segment lost 6 bases, leaving 9 bases of the junction unmatched. The CDR3 contains 15 residues. The CDR3 sequence: CAISRLAGSGDEQFF. Written as DNA, the CDR3 is TGTGCCATCAGCCGACTAGCGGGGTCAGGGGATGAGCAGTTCTTC.

V is TRBV5-5 and J is TRBJ1-5; D uncertain. Germline lookup yields CDR1 SGHKS and CDR2 YYEKEE (reference sequence). The CDR3 has 15 amino acids. V dropped 0 bases and J dropped 3 bases, with 10 bases sitting between them. CDR3 residues: CASSLVQVSNQPQHF. DNA for the CDR3: TGTGCCAGCAGCTTGGTGCAGGTCTCCAATCAGCCCCAGCATTTT.

In its sample, this clone was seen a few times. The V gene is TRBV4-1, the J gene TRBJ1-5, with a possible D match to TRBD1 (5 bases). The V and J ends lost 3 bases and 1 base respectively, with 7 bases between them. The germline V gene encodes CDR1 MGHRA and CDR2 YSYEKL. There are 14 residues in the CDR3. The CDR3 DNA follows: TGCGCCAGCAGCCACCGGGACAGCAATCAGCCCCAGCATTTT. This encodes CASSHRDSNQPQHF.

V gene TRBV5-6 combines with J gene TRBJ2-5; D possibly corresponds to TRBD2 (6 bases). V was pared by 0 bases and J by 11 bases, with 11 bases between. The CDR3 has 12 amino acids. Germline V gene data show CDR1 as SGHDT and CDR2 as YYEEEE. The CDR3 nucleotides read TGTGCCAGCAGCTTGGTGTCTGGGAGGCAGTACTTC. This encodes CASSLVSGRQYF.